Below, 17 T cell receptor beta chains from the same sample are listed, as sequenced in a study of Graves' ophthalmopathy and Graves' hyperthyroidism. Amplified TCR beta CDR3 regions were obtained using RNA transcripts as template. The library came from an HTBI-primed first-round RT-PCR and a second-round multiplex PCR. MiXCR, run by TCRdb on the multiplex PCR reads, gives a single entry per CDR3 protein. The data contain hundreds of thousands of distinct CDR3 sequences, approximately 15% of them singletons. Input material: blood. The receptors originated from a woman aged 25 to 39 with Graves' ophthalmopathy.

This clonotype occurred many times. CDR3 sequence reads: CASTDNPREAETQYF. The CDR3 DNA reads as TGTGCCAGCACAGACAATCCACGGGAGGCGGAGACCCAGTACTTC. The V gene is TRBV9, the J gene TRBJ2-5, with 7 bases that match TRBD2. V trimming: 6 bases; J trimming: 5 bases; junction bases outside the gene matches: 13. This CDR3 has 15 residues. Looked up from germline, CDR1 is SGDLS and CDR2 is YYNGEE. The entire variable domain, with the rest obtained from reference TRBV9 and TRBJ2-5, is as follows: DSGVTQTPKHLITATGQRVTLRCSPRSGDLSVYWYQQSLDQGLQFLIQYYNGEERAKGNILERFSAQQFPDLHSELNLSSLELGDSALYFCASTDNPREAETQYFGPGTRLLVL.

The rearrangement joins TRBV3-1 to TRBJ1-5; tentatively, D is TRBD1 (6 bases). This CDR3 contains 13 residues. Germline CDR1 is LGHDT and CDR2 is YNNKEL (reference sequence). V lost 4 bases and J 9 bases, leaving 13 bases between the germline ends. The DNA of the CDR3 is TGTGCCAGCAGCCCAGGGGTGAATGGGCCCCAGCATTTT. Translation gives CASSPGVNGPQHF. Using reference TRBV3-1 and TRBJ1-5 for the parts outside the CDR3, the full variable domain is DTAVSQTPKYLVTQMGNDKSIKCEQNLGHDTMYWYKQDSKKFLKIMFSYNNKELIINETVPNRFSPKSPDKAHLNLHINSLELGDSAVYFCASSPGVNGPQHFGDGTRLSIL.

This clonotype was seen repeatedly, ten times or more. The chain recombines TRBV12-3 or TRBV12-4 with TRBJ1-1; D is possibly TRBD1 (6 bases). Deletions cut 4 bases from V and 5 bases from J, with 14 bases between. This CDR3 comprises 14 residues. The CDR3 bases are TGTGCCAGCAGTTCAATACAGGGAGGGACTGAAGCTTTCTTT. This gives the protein CASSSIQGGTEAFF.

As for this clonotype: In this CDR3 the conserved last residue, phenylalanine or tryptophan, is missing, so a read error is likely. This chain links TRBV27 with TRBJ1-5; TRBD1 agrees at 9 bases. Germline V lookup: CDR1 MNHEY, CDR2 SMNVEV (reference sequence). CDR3 length equals 14 residues. V was pared by 3 bases and J by 4 bases, with 1 base of the junction left unmatched. In nucleotides, the CDR3 is TGTGCCAGCAGTTTCGGGACAGGGAATCAGCCCCAGCATTGT. Its protein is CASSFGTGNQPQHC.

This clonotype was detected ten times or more. This rearrangement joins TRBV20-1 to TRBJ2-5; 8 bases fit TRBD2. Unmatched junction bases numbered 4, after V lost 6 bases and J lost 4 bases. This CDR3 comprises 12 residues. CDR1 and CDR2 (germline): DFQATT, SNEGSKA (reference sequence). The CDR3 spells CSANRGGETQYF. Here the CDR3 DNA reads TGCAGTGCCAACCGGGGGGGAGAGACCCAGTACTTC.

In the case of this clonotype: This clone may be a read error of a much larger clone one base away. The chain has TRBV7-3 and TRBJ2-5; D remains unclear. CDR1 and CDR2 (germline): SGHTA, FQGTGA. The CDR3 is 12 residues long. The CDR3 reads CASSAYQETKYF. CDR3 DNA sequence: TGTGCCAGCAGCGCGTACCAAGAGACCAAGTACTTC. The complete variable domain, with remaining parts taken from reference TRBV7-3 and TRBJ2-5, reads GAGVSQTPSNKVTEKGKYVELRCDPISGHTALYWYRQSLGQGPEFLIYFQGTGAADDSGLPNDRFFAVRPEGSVSTLKIQRTERGDSAVYLCASSAYQETKYFGPGTRLLVL.

This clonotype was seen ten or more times. The rearrangement joins TRBV28 to TRBJ1-3, with 8 positions matching TRBD1. Germline CDR1 is MDHEN and CDR2 is SYDVKM. The V and J ends lost 6 bases and 4 bases, in that order; junction bases with no gene match: 5. CDR3 length: 14 residues. The CDR3, as DNA: TGTGCCAGCAGCCCCAGGGGGCGCGGAAACACCATATATTTT. This sequence encodes CASSPRGRGNTIYF.

The rearrangement uses TRBV19 and TRBJ2-2, with D possibly called TRBD1 or TRBD2 (5 bases each). This CDR3 is 14 amino acids long. V lost 4 bases, J lost 5 bases, and 11 bases lay in between. CDR1 LNHDA and CDR2 SQIVND come from the germline V gene (reference sequence). The CDR3 reads CASSRGPETGELFF. As DNA, the CDR3 is TGTGCCAGTAGTAGGGGACCTGAGACCGGGGAGCTGTTTTTT.

This clonotype was picked up many times. The V and J genes are TRBV5-1 and TRBJ1-6; possible D gene TRBD1, 5 bases. The CDR3 consists of 14 residues. CDR1 is SGHRS and CDR2 is YFSETQ in the germline V gene. Between the trimmed V and J ends, which lost 10 bases and 7 bases, there was a span of 18 bases. CDR3 DNA: TGCGCCGGCTCTACCGGGACGGAAAATTCACCCCTCCACTTT. It yields the protein CAGSTGTENSPLHF.

This clonotype was detected many times. The chain couples TRBV19 to TRBJ2-7; TRBD1 matches 7 bases. J lost 6 bases, V lost 5 bases, and 10 bases had no gene match. The CDR3 consists of 14 residues. Germline V gives CDR1 LNHDA, CDR2 SQIVND (reference sequence). The CDR3 loop reads CASSQPGQTFEQYF. The DNA of the CDR3 is TGTGCCAGTAGTCAGCCGGGACAGACTTTCGAGCAGTACTTC.

A few counts support this clonotype. This may be a read error: a much more frequent sequence differs by one nucleotide. Because the CDR3 is missing its conserved closing phenylalanine or tryptophan, this is likely a read error. The rearrangement joins TRBV11-1 to TRBJ2-7; D possibly uses TRBD1 or TRBD2 (5 bases each). V lost 3 bases and J lost 0, with 18 bases in between. The germline CDR1 and CDR2 sequences are SGHAT and FQDESV (reference sequence). CDR3 length equals 17 residues. CDR3 amino acids: CASSLRGAVYSSYEQYY. As DNA, the CDR3 is TGTGCCAGCAGCTTGAGAGGGGCAGTTTATAGCTCCTACGAGCAGTACTAC.

This clonotype was seen repeatedly, ten times or more. The J gene is TRBJ2-5, the V gene TRBV6-1; TRBD2 agrees at 10 bases. The CDR3 is made up of 17 amino acids. Per the germline V gene, CDR1 is MNHNS and CDR2 is SASEGT. After removal of 5 bases from V and 5 bases from J, the junction contained 14 bases not matched to a gene. CDR3 amino acids: CASSPLRRAGGLETQYF. CDR3 bases: TGTGCCAGCAGTCCCCTAAGGAGAGCGGGGGGGCTTGAGACCCAGTACTTC.

This clonotype was recorded a few times. The chain couples TRBV11-3 to TRBJ2-7; 7 bases agree with TRBD1. Germline V CDR1 and CDR2: SGHNT, YENEEA. The length of the CDR3 is 13 residues. V gave up 2 bases and J gave up 6 bases; unmatched junction bases: 4. The CDR3 protein is CASSLSTGSEQYF. CDR3 DNA sequence: TGTGCCAGCAGCTTATCGACAGGGAGCGAGCAGTACTTC.

Ten or more counts support this clonotype. V is TRBV6-1 and J is TRBJ1-5; D might be TRBD1 (5 bases). V lost 4 bases to trimming and J lost 1 base, with 8 bases between them. The CDR3 contains 14 residues. The germline V gene has CDR1 MNHNS and CDR2 SASEGT. The CDR3 bases are TGTGCCAGCAGTGGAGGGGACAGCAATCAGCCCCAGCATTTT. The encoded protein is CASSGGDSNQPQHF.

This clonotype appeared many times. The genes are TRBV12-3 or TRBV12-4 and TRBJ1-6; tentative D call: TRBD1 (5 bases). The CDR3 loop spans 15 amino acids. V dropped 7 bases and J dropped 9 bases, with 19 bases sitting between them. The CDR3 DNA reads as TGTGCCAGCACCCCGGAGACAGCGGATAGTTCACCCCTCCACTTT. Translating gives CASTPETADSSPLHF.

J is TRBJ2-5 and V is TRBV28, with D possibly being TRBD1 (6 bases). Trimming left V 5 bases short and J 5 bases short, with 15 bases between. Per the germline V gene, CDR1 is MDHEN and CDR2 is SYDVKM. This CDR3 comprises 14 residues. CDR3 residues: CASSLTGWEETQYF. The CDR3 coding sequence is TGTGCCAGCAGTCTTACAGGGTGGGAGGAGACCCAGTACTTC.

About this clonotype itself: At one boundary the junction diverges from the germline segment, which might be a read error. This sequence joins TRBV2 and TRBJ2-7, with TRBD2 matching 8 bases. There are 15 residues in the CDR3. Germline V gene sequence: CDR1 SNHLY, CDR2 FYNNEI. Here the CDR3 reads CASRHTGTRVYEHYF. The CDR3 DNA reads as TGTGCCAGCAGACATACCGGGACTAGAGTCTACGAGCATTACTTC. The full variable domain, in which reference TRBV2 and TRBJ2-7 provide the parts outside the CDR3, is EPEVTQTPSHQVTQMGQEVILRCVPISNHLYFYWYRQILGQKVEFLVSFYNNEISEKSEIFDDQFSVERPDGSNFTLKIRSTKLEDSAMYFCASRHTGTRVYEHYFGPGTRLTVT.